This TCR beta chain was identified during a study of blood T cells in healthy people across ages (dated by TCRdb to between 2014 and 2017). Regarding the complete study: In model experiments, template switching captured roughly one uniquely barcoded TCR beta cDNA molecule for every two T cells. The study measured age-related changes in TCR beta repertoire diversity using deep sequencing normalized with unique cDNA molecular identifiers. Donors were grouped into four age groups: young (average about 15 years), middle-aged (roughly 38), aged (62) and long-lived (about 82). To avoid experimental bias, donors of different ages were randomly spread across the sequencing lanes. Using the same blood draw, the study looked at two additional independent replicas of 1 million unique cDNA reads for two donors, one aged 18 to 30 and the other aged 80 or older.

The library was produced with 5' RACE. Sequencer: Illumina HiSeq 2500. The second PCR ran for roughly 7 to 12 cycles and used a J-beta primer mix along with a sample-barcoded 5' primer. Each TCR beta cDNA molecule received a unique molecular identifier from a template-switch 5' adaptor carrying 12 random nucleotides. Each sample yielded at least 2.5 million CDR3-containing paired-end reads. The Mint cDNA synthesis kit, primed by a TRBC-specific oligonucleotide, was used to synthesize first-strand cDNA from all RNA. Following uracil-DNA glycosylase treatment, all cDNA underwent a first 18-cycle PCR with the universal primers M1SS and BC2_uni_R. In the original analysis: For normalization, 1 million high-quality reads were randomly selected from each sample, with every read carrying a distinct molecular identifier. Instead of being binned into consensus sequences, reads with shared molecular identifiers were discarded. MiTCR, with a Q25 quality threshold and the strictest error-elimination algorithm, was used for CDR3 identification, clonotype clustering and error correction. Lower-bound total TCR beta diversity was estimated with a nonparametric unseen species model using Euler transformation. Through fastp at Q25 and MiXCR, TCRdb rebuilt clones from the public reads, retaining in-frame beta chains. Entries that share a CDR3 protein sequence are merged under the most common genes and DNA. These V and J calls are TCRdb output, not the study's own analysis. The sample table records 1.6 million or so distinct CDR3 sequences; almost 35% of these occur just once. About 11% of the sample is in the top ten clones.

Unmatched junction bases come to 8, with V trimmed by 3 bases and J by 6 bases. Measured from the cysteine to the phenylalanine, the CDR3 is 15 residues long. Kept here is only the CDR3 DNA, which spans 45 bases and is read in frame from base 1. The germline V gene provides CDR1 MDHEN and CDR2 SYDVKM. Systemically healthy Caucasian individuals from Russia, approximately 39 in total and aged roughly 6 to 90 years, were included as donors. Each donor gave 8 to 10 milliliters of peripheral blood, collected into EDTA-treated Vacutainer tubes. Ficoll-Paque density-gradient centrifugation was used to isolate PBMCs, with at least 6 million per sample. Trizol reagent was used to extract total RNA from the PBMCs, yielding at least 6 micrograms per sample. The percentages of naive CD45RAhigh/CD27high T cells were determined by flow cytometry on a PBMC aliquot from every donor. Remarks on this clonotype: Its antigen target is currently unknown. Base-call qualities are not available, and no considerably larger clone is one nucleotide away.

Points the paper makes about the study in general: Compared with the aged group, the long-lived group had more naive CD4+ T cells, fewer expanded clones and increased TCR diversity, a pattern suggesting age selection. Estimates of total diversity based on one million sequenced T cells were considered lower bounds and underestimates. Bulk unsorted PBMC profiling prevented conclusive comparison of naive and antigen-experienced compartments. Because donor CMV infection status was unknown, age-related changes in expanded clonotypes were potentially confounded. There was a strong correlation between observed TCR beta diversity and the percentage of naive T cells measured by flow cytometry. As age increased, observed TCR beta diversity per million T cells dropped in a roughly linear way, and a significant reduction was already evident by age roughly 36.

The chain employs TRBV28 and TRBJ2-7, and 10 junctional nucleotides match TRBD2. The receptor was derived from a woman in her 30s in good health. The sequenced material came from blood. The DNA is TGTGCCAGCAGTTTGGCGGCTAGCGGGAGTCGCGAGCAGTACTTC. Its translation reads: CASSLAASGSREQYF.